Each of the 32 T cell receptor beta chains below was sequenced from the same sample in a study of cytomegalovirus exposure and HLA in healthy donors (dated by TCRdb to about 2017). The method was the immunoSEQ multiplex PCR assay. The multiplex PCR relied on a mix of 60 forward primers for TCR Vbeta segments and 13 reverse primers for TCR Jbeta segments. In TCRdb, the immuneACCESS table is reduced to in-frame sequences with V and J assigned. These tables do not hold every clone; where another copy was compared, an unresolved V gene accounts for under half, and the others remain unexplained. Across this sample there are over 150,000 clones, with roughly nine tenths seen only once. In total, the top ten clones hold about 0.23% of the sample. Sample: PBMCs. The source is a girl less than two years old in good health and CMV-seronegative.

This clone was detected only a few times. This sequence joins TRBV7-3 and TRBJ2-1; TRBD2 aligns across 7 bases. V shed 1 base and J 7 bases; nucleotides not matched to a gene: 10. Per germline, CDR1 SGHTA and CDR2 FQGTGA. This CDR3 region has 16 residues. CDR3 sequence (DNA): TGTGCCAGCAGCTTAAATTTTCAGGGAGGGAGTAATGAGCAGTTCTTC. Translation: CASSLNFQGGSNEQFF. The entire variable domain, with the rest obtained from reference TRBV7-3 and TRBJ2-1, is as follows: GAGVSQTPSNKVTEKGKYVELRCDPISGHTALYWYRQSLGQGPEFLIYFQGTGAADDSGLPNDRFFAVRPEGSVSTLKIQRTERGDSAVYLCASSLNFQGGSNEQFFGPGTRLTVL.

V gene TRBV30 combines with J gene TRBJ2-1, with 10 bases lining up with TRBD2. The CDR3 extends over 15 amino acids. Losses at the gene ends were 0 bases for V and 9 bases for J; bases not matched to a gene: 8. The germline gives CDR1 GTSNPN, CDR2 SVGIG (reference sequence). The CDR3 loop is CAWSVGLAGEIEQFF. The DNA for the CDR3 is TGTGCCTGGAGTGTTGGGCTAGCGGGAGAAATTGAGCAGTTCTTC.

The chain couples TRBV6-1 to TRBJ1-1; weak D call: TRBD1 (6 bases). CDR3 length equals 13 residues. From germline, CDR1 is MNHNS and CDR2 SASEGT. V lost 1 base and J 3 bases, leaving 6 bases between the germline ends. The CDR3 sequence: CASSEEGDTEAFF. DNA for the CDR3: TGTGCCAGCAGTGAAGAGGGGGACACTGAAGCTTTCTTT.

The chain combines TRBV19 with TRBJ1-4; D uncertain. The CDR3 is made up of 11 amino acids. Between the trimmed V and J ends, which lost 8 bases and 8 bases, there was a span of 9 bases. The germline V gene encodes CDR1 LNHDA and CDR2 SQIVND (reference sequence). The CDR3 spells CASRVREKLFF. DNA of the CDR3: TGTGCCAGTCGGGTTAGGGAAAAACTGTTTTTT.

In DNA, the CDR3 is TGTGCCAGCACCCGAATTACCGGGACAGGGCACTACGAGCAGTACTTC. It yields the protein CASTRITGTGHYEQYF. The chain combines TRBV5-5 with TRBJ2-7, with TRBD1 matching over 9 bases. Germline V gene sequence: CDR1 SGHKS, CDR2 YYEKEE (reference sequence). The CDR3 covers 16 residues. V dropped 6 bases and J dropped 3; count of bases not matched to a gene: 13. The variable domain in full, completed from reference TRBV5-5 and TRBJ2-7, reads DAGVTQSPTHLIKTRGQQVTLRCSPISGHKSVSWYQQVLGQGPQFIFQYYEKEERGRGNFPDRFSARQFPNYSSELNVNALLLGDSALYLCASTRITGTGHYEQYFGPGTRLTVT.

This clone was found a few times. The chain carries TRBV5-8 and TRBJ1-5; 8 bases agree with TRBD1. The V segment lost 2 bases and the J segment 0 bases; nucleotides outside the gene matches: 7. CDR3 length equals 17 residues. Germline loops: CDR1 SGHTS, CDR2 YDEGEE. CDR3 sequence reads: CASSFQQGVYSNQPQHF. DNA of the CDR3: TGTGCCAGCAGCTTCCAACAGGGGGTTTATAGCAATCAGCCCCAGCATTTT. The variable domain in full, completed from reference TRBV5-8 and TRBJ1-5, reads EAGVTQSPTHLIKTRGQQATLRCSPISGHTSVYWYQQALGLGLQFLLWYDEGEERNRGNFPPRFSGRQFPNYSSELNVNALELEDSALYLCASSFQQGVYSNQPQHFGDGTRLSIL.

This clone was observed a handful of times. The V call is TRBV4-1, the J call TRBJ2-1; 7 nucleotides match TRBD2. The J segment lost 6 bases and the V segment lost 3 bases, leaving 8 bases of the junction unmatched. CDR1 and CDR2 (germline): MGHRA, YSYEKL. The CDR3 spans 15 residues. CDR3 loop: CASSHRLAESNEQFF. CDR3 bases: TGCGCCAGCAGCCATCGGCTAGCGGAGAGCAATGAGCAGTTCTTC.

This chain connects TRBV18 to TRBJ2-3; TRBD2 agrees at 9 bases. V lost 6 bases, J lost 0 bases, and 10 bases stayed unmatched. This CDR3 has 17 residues. Germline lookup yields CDR1 KGHSH and CDR2 LQKENI. In DNA form, the CDR3 reads TGTGCCAGCTCCCCTTCCATAGCGGGGGTAAGCACAGATACGCAGTATTTT. Encoded protein: CASSPSIAGVSTDTQYF.

The gene calls are TRBV2 and TRBJ1-6, with no clear D. V lost 3 bases to trimming and J lost 8 bases, with 11 bases between them. The CDR3 totals 14 residues. Germline CDR1 is SNHLY and CDR2 is FYNNEI. The CDR3 protein is CASSDVTKDSPLHF. CDR3 sequence (DNA): TGTGCCAGCAGTGATGTGACAAAAGATTCACCCCTCCACTTT.

The V gene is TRBV27, the J gene TRBJ2-7, with 8 bases aligning to TRBD2. The CDR3 runs to 22 residues. The V segment lost 3 bases and the J segment 6 bases; nucleotides outside the gene matches: 31. Per germline, CDR1 MNHEY and CDR2 SMNVEV (reference sequence). CDR3: CASSFLGGRFTDSSGRVIEQYF. The CDR3 DNA is TGTGCCAGCAGTTTTTTGGGGGGAAGATTCACAGACAGCAGCGGGAGAGTTATCGAGCAGTACTTC.

The chain recombines TRBV6-5 with TRBJ1-6, with 10 bases that match TRBD1. The V gene end was trimmed by 2 bases and the J gene end by 8 bases; junction bases not matched to a gene: 3. Germline lookup yields CDR1 MNHEY and CDR2 SVGAGI. This CDR3 has 15 amino acids. The CDR3 nucleotides are TGTGCCAGCAGTTACCTGGGACAGGGGCATTCACCCCTCCACTTT. Translated: CASSYLGQGHSPLHF.

The chain has TRBV18 and TRBJ1-2, with TRBD1 identical over 10 bases. The trim removed 5 bases at V and 2 bases at J, leaving 11 bases unmatched. The CDR3 contains 17 residues. Germline CDR1 reads KGHSH; CDR2 reads LQKENI. Here the CDR3 DNA reads TGTGCCAGCTCATCTAATGCACCGGGACAGGGGAACTATGGCTACACCTTC. It encodes CASSSNAPGQGNYGYTF.

The rearrangement joins TRBV5-4 to TRBJ2-7; 9 positions agree with TRBD1. Trimming removed 4 bases from V and 4 bases from J; junction bases left unmatched: 6. Per germline, CDR1 SGHNT and CDR2 YYREEE (reference sequence). The CDR3 has 14 residues. The CDR3 sequence: CASSPTGTGYEQYF. As DNA, the CDR3 is TGTGCCAGCAGCCCAACCGGGACAGGGTACGAGCAGTACTTC.

The J gene is TRBJ2-6, the V gene TRBV5-6; TRBD1 aligns across 7 bases. The V segment lost 0 bases and the J segment 2 bases; nucleotides outside the gene matches: 5. This CDR3 region has 17 residues. CDR1 SGHDT and CDR2 YYEEEE come from the germline V gene. In DNA form, the CDR3 reads TGTGCCAGCAGCTTGGACAGGGGACGGGCTGGGGCCAACGTCCTGACTTTC. Amino acid sequence: CASSLDRGRAGANVLTF.

This clone came up a few times. This chain joins TRBV4-2 and TRBJ2-6; TRBD2 is a possible D gene (6 bases). Germline V gene lookup returns CDR1 LGHNA and CDR2 YNFKEQ. Trimming took off 0 bases at V and 0 bases at J, with 18 bases between the two ends. The CDR3 loop spans 20 amino acids. The CDR3 sequence is CASSQEIRGTAYSGANVLTF. DNA for the CDR3: TGTGCCAGCAGCCAAGAAATACGCGGGACCGCCTACTCTGGGGCCAACGTCCTGACTTTC.

This chain links TRBV6-5 with TRBJ1-2, with D maybe TRBD1 (5 bases). The germline V gene has CDR1 MNHEY and CDR2 SVGAGI. The ends were cut back, 9 bases at V and 5 bases at J, with 13 bases in the middle. The CDR3 covers 12 residues. For the CDR3, the DNA is TGTGCCAGTGGTGGGGCAGGGTATGGCTACACCTTC. Protein sequence: CASGGAGYGYTF.

The V and J genes are TRBV20-1 and TRBJ2-1; D gene unclear. There are 10 residues in the CDR3. The germline V gene has CDR1 DFQATT and CDR2 SNEGSKA (reference sequence). Between the trimmed V and J ends, which lost 6 bases and 4 bases, there was a span of 4 bases. CDR3 DNA sequence: TGCAGTGCCAAATACAATGAGCAGTTCTTC. It translates to CSAKYNEQFF.

The V gene is TRBV5-1, the J gene TRBJ2-3, with 8 nucleotides matching TRBD2. Germline V CDR1 and CDR2: SGHRS, YFSETQ. The J segment lost 2 bases and the V segment lost 3 bases, leaving 8 bases of the junction unmatched. The CDR3 is 16 residues long. CDR3 in DNA: TGCGCCAGCAGCTCACCCCCTAGCGGGTTCACAGATACGCAGTATTTT. Residues: CASSSPPSGFTDTQYF. The full variable domain, its missing parts supplied by reference TRBV5-1 and TRBJ2-3, is KAGVTQTPRYLIKTRGQQVTLSCSPISGHRSVSWYQQTPGQGLQFLFEYFSETQRNKGNFPGRFSGRQFSNSRSEMNVSTLELGDSALYLCASSSPPSGFTDTQYFGPGTRLTVL.

The chain combines TRBV7-3 with TRBJ1-1, with 10 bases lining up with TRBD1. The CDR3 loop spans 15 amino acids. CDR1 SGHTA and CDR2 FQGTGA come from the germline V gene. V shed 1 base and J 5 bases; nucleotides not matched to a gene: 4. The CDR3 DNA reads as TGTGCCAGCAGCTTAAGCTCGGACAGGGGGACTGAAGCTTTCTTT. Protein product: CASSLSSDRGTEAFF. Together with reference TRBV7-3 and TRBJ1-1, the CDR3 gives the full variable domain: GAGVSQTPSNKVTEKGKYVELRCDPISGHTALYWYRQSLGQGPEFLIYFQGTGAADDSGLPNDRFFAVRPEGSVSTLKIQRTERGDSAVYLCASSLSSDRGTEAFFGQGTRLTVV.

CDR3: CASSVEVAGGYDNEQFF. The CDR3 nucleotides are TGTGCCAGCAGCGTAGAGGTGGCGGGGGGGTATGACAATGAGCAGTTCTTC. V is TRBV9 and J is TRBJ2-1, with TRBD2 matching 9 bases. Germline loops: CDR1 SGDLS, CDR2 YYNGEE. Trimming removed 0 bases from V and 5 bases from J; junction bases left unmatched: 9. This CDR3 spans 17 amino acids.

The V gene is TRBV4-3, the J gene TRBJ1-1; 8 nucleotides agree with TRBD1. The V gene end was trimmed by 4 bases and the J gene end by 6 bases; junction bases not matched to a gene: 10. Germline V CDR1 and CDR2: LGHNA, YSLEER. The length of the CDR3 is 15 residues. The DNA for the CDR3 is TGCGCCAGCAGCCTCACGACAGGGGTTAGGGCTGAAGCTTTCTTT. This gives the protein CASSLTTGVRAEAFF.

The rearrangement links TRBV6-5 to TRBJ1-2; no clear D gene. The ends were cut back, 7 bases at V and 5 bases at J, with 14 bases in the middle. This CDR3 has 13 residues. Looked up from germline, CDR1 is MNHEY and CDR2 is SVGAGI. The CDR3 reads CASTVTYTYGYTF. The CDR3 DNA follows: TGTGCCAGCACCGTAACGTATACTTATGGCTACACCTTC.

This chain connects TRBV29-1 to TRBJ2-7; TRBD1 agrees at 7 bases. The V segment lost 4 bases and the J segment 3 bases; nucleotides outside the gene matches: 6. Germline-derived CDR1 and CDR2 are SQVTM and ANQGSEA. The length of the CDR3 is 13 residues. The CDR3 here is CSVAPGTDYEQYF. DNA of the CDR3: TGCAGCGTTGCCCCTGGGACAGACTACGAGCAGTACTTC.

This clone has only one observation. J is TRBJ2-1 and V is TRBV7-9, with 10 bases fitting TRBD2. V dropped 7 bases and J dropped 10; count of bases not matched to a gene: 22. From germline, CDR1 is SEHNR and CDR2 FQNEAQ (reference sequence). CDR3 size: 18 residues. The CDR3 loop is CASNPPFPPSGSFTEQFF. The CDR3 DNA follows: TGTGCCAGCAACCCCCCTTTTCCCCCTAGCGGGAGTTTTACCGAGCAGTTCTTC.

The chain uses TRBV6-5 and TRBJ1-2; 8 nucleotides match TRBD1. From germline, CDR1 is MNHEY and CDR2 SVGAGI. This CDR3 is built from 15 residues. Losses at the gene ends were 2 bases for V and 3 bases for J; bases not matched to a gene: 5. The CDR3 region is CASSYDRGPYYGYTF. DNA for the CDR3: TGTGCCAGCAGTTACGACAGGGGCCCTTACTATGGCTACACCTTC.

The chain carries TRBV7-3 and TRBJ2-1; 9 positions agree with TRBD2. CDR1 SGHTA and CDR2 FQGTGA come from the germline V gene. Trimming cost V 3 bases and J 7 bases; bases outside gene matches: 7. This CDR3 comprises 15 residues. The CDR3 DNA reads as TGTGCCAGCAGCTTCGTAGCGGGAGAGTGGAATGAGCAGTTCTTC. This sequence encodes CASSFVAGEWNEQFF.

This clone was picked up a small number of times. This chain uses TRBV5-1 with TRBJ2-3; D is unclear. CDR1 SGHRS and CDR2 YFSETQ come from the germline V gene. There are 12 residues in the CDR3. The V end lost 1 base, the J end lost 3 bases, and 3 bases lay between the germline ends. The CDR3 loop is CASSLTTDTQYF. CDR3 nucleotide sequence: TGCGCCAGCAGCTTGACTACAGATACGCAGTATTTT.

This sequence joins TRBV10-3 and TRBJ2-7; TRBD2 is a possible D gene (5 bases). This CDR3 has 12 amino acids. The germline V gene encodes CDR1 ENHRY and CDR2 SYGVKD. Trimming pared 8 bases from V and 4 bases from J, leaving 12 bases between. DNA of the CDR3: TGTGCCATCCGCGGGTCGAATTACGAGCAGTACTTC. Translating it yields CAIRGSNYEQYF.

V usage is TRBV7-2 and J usage is TRBJ1-2, with D perhaps TRBD1 (5 bases). The germline V and J ends were trimmed by 1 base and 8 bases, with 17 bases remaining between them. This CDR3 has 15 amino acids. Germline CDR1 SGHTA, CDR2 FQGNSA. The CDR3 DNA reads TGTGCCAGCAGCTTAGGGCCGACAGTACCCCGGGGCTACACCTTC. Its translation: CASSLGPTVPRGYTF.

The chain carries TRBV7-2 and TRBJ2-7, with 7 bases matching TRBD2. Germline V lookup: CDR1 SGHTA, CDR2 FQGNSA. V shed 1 base, J shed 0 bases, and the junction held 6 bases outside the gene matches. The CDR3 totals 16 residues. CDR3 region: CASSLGPGGSSYEQYF. In nucleotides, the CDR3 is TGTGCCAGCAGCTTAGGTCCGGGCGGGAGCTCCTACGAGCAGTACTTC.

This chain links TRBV6-5 with TRBJ2-1, with 9 nucleotides matching TRBD2. This CDR3 has 16 residues. Germline CDR1 is MNHEY and CDR2 is SVGAGI. V lost 1 base to trimming and J lost 8 bases; unmatched junction nucleotides: 9. CDR3 protein: CASSYFGTSFGDEQFF. The CDR3 DNA follows: TGTGCCAGCAGTTACTTTGGGACTAGCTTCGGCGATGAGCAGTTCTTC.

The chain's CDR3 is CASSPGQAPNYGYTF. As DNA, the CDR3 is TGCGCCAGCAGCCCGGGACAGGCCCCTAACTATGGCTACACCTTC. This rearrangement joins TRBV5-1 to TRBJ1-2; TRBD1 aligns across 8 bases. The V gene's germline CDR1 is SGHRS and CDR2 YFSETQ. This CDR3 has 15 residues. Germline trimming cut 4 bases from V and 0 bases from J; bases unmatched to any gene: 5.